This TCR beta chain was obtained from a study of T-cell memory formation after mild COVID-19 (dated by TCRdb to the early 2020s). For the wider study: Most TCR sequence clusters were specific to one of the two donors. In a couple of donors, T-cell clones that expanded and contracted after mild COVID-19 were followed by sequencing TCRalpha and TCRbeta repertoires longitudinally. The cohort was made up of two young adult volunteers, one female and one male, who were previously healthy. On the study overall, not on this receptor specifically: The detection of some responding clones in pre-infection memory suggests that pre-existing cross-reactive memory T cells joined the SARS-CoV-2 response. SARS-CoV-2 specificity of the second-wave clones peaking on day 37 was not confirmed. Only a couple of mild cases were covered by the study, and larger cohorts that include severe cases with pre-infection samples were considered necessary. Contracting CD4+ clones turned up mainly in the CM and EM memory subsets, whereas EMRA was where CD8+ clones were enriched. Clones contracting from day 15 to 85 had balanced CD4/CD8 phenotypes, while a second wave expanding from day 15 to 37 was biased towards CD4+.

PBMCs were isolated by Ficoll-Paque density gradient centrifugation. The instrument was an Illumina NovaSeq 6000. TCRalpha and TCRbeta cDNA libraries were constructed by 5'RACE with constant-segment primers, with sample barcodes and unique molecular identifiers being introduced. RNA was extracted from every sample with Trizol reagent. Library amplification was performed in two PCR steps, and a second sample barcode and Illumina TruSeq adapters were introduced in the second step. The libraries were sequenced on an Illumina NovaSeq using 2 x 150 bp paired-end reads. Per the original workflow: With migec v1.2.7, reads were demultiplexed and then collapsed into UMI-guided consensus sequences. Using mixcr v2.1.11, the UMI consensuses were aligned to TRA and TRB V and J templates and assembled into clonotypes. A clonotype was counted as expanded or contracted only if both edgeR and NoisET called the change significant, with noise models trained on biological replicates. For edgeR calls, a false discovery rate-adjusted p below 0.01 and a log2 fold-change threshold of 1 were applied. As an exploratory analysis of dynamics, max-normalized trajectories of the 1000 most abundant clonotypes were examined by PCA with hierarchical clustering. The CD4 or CD8 phenotype of responding clones was assigned using the separately sequenced CD4+ and CD8+ repertoires. The public reads were quality trimmed at Q25 with fastp and then assembled into clones with MiXCR by TCRdb, keeping productive beta chains. Every CDR3 protein is listed once, alongside the most common genes and DNA of its rows. TCRdb's processing, not the authors', yielded these V and J calls. The sample table holds 300,000 to 400,000 distinct CDR3 sequences, of which over 25% were seen once. The ten most abundant clones make up approximately 13% of the sample.

A remark on this clonotype: Its antigen is unknown. There are no base qualities to consult, and no much larger clone falls within one base.

The sequence came from an adult woman who had mild COVID-19 (a few samples of this study predate the infection). The sample titles of this study are shuffled in the database, so cell type and time point are left out; the donor was told from shared clones. What was sequenced was PBMCs or a T cell subset sorted from them (not recorded which).

The nucleotide sequence is TGCAGCGCACAGGGGATTGACGAGCAGTACTTC. Its translation reads: CSAQGIDEQYF. The chain links TRBV29-1 with TRBJ2-7, with 7 central nucleotides matching TRBD1. CDR1 and CDR2, per the germline V gene, are SQVTM and ANQGSEA. Trimming removed 7 bases from V and 5 bases from J; the gene matches leave 5 bases unexplained. Taken from cysteine to phenylalanine, the CDR3 has 11 residues. Only CDR3 DNA remains: 33 bases, in frame from the first base.